The rows below give T cell receptor beta chains drawn from one sample of a study of somatic mutations in cytotoxic T cells in rheumatoid arthritis. Measured with immunoSEQ multiplex PCR; TCRdb has only the in-frame clones, and not every one. The sample includes under 30,000 clones, 70% to 85% seen only once; the top ten take approximately 9.9%. The sequencing sample was made of CD8+ T cells sorted from blood. Receptor source: a woman younger than 30 in good health. Each CDR3 is given without its conserved first and last residue.

v_gene: TRBV10-2; CDR3aa: ASSESTLTGRASGASTDTQY
v_gene: TRBV4-1; CDR3aa: ASSQDISSVGEKDGYT
v_gene: TRBV7-9; CDR3aa: ASSVGNTEAF
v_gene: TRBV4-1; CDR3aa: ASSPKLPGQVHSPLH
v_gene: TRBV4-1; CDR3aa: ASSQGDSSGWPQH
v_gene: TRBV28; CDR3aa: ASSFWATSGGRDEQF
v_gene: TRBV7-3; CDR3aa: ASSLGGGIDEQF
v_gene: TRBV6-5; CDR3aa: ASRRYWGMNTEAF
v_gene: TRBV27; CDR3aa: ASSLWGDSQQF
v_gene: TRBV19; CDR3aa: ASSIGPSNQPQH
v_gene: TRBV29-1; CDR3aa: SVERGEAGANVLT
v_gene: TRBV5-6; CDR3aa: ASSFGTSFEQF
v_gene: TRBV27; CDR3aa: ASRKTIASAQY
v_gene: TRBV4-2; CDR3aa: ASSQVQGSQPQH
v_gene: TRBV11-2; CDR3aa: ASSLGQNSYNEQF
v_gene: TRBV5-1; CDR3aa: ASSSTGGDRHEQY
v_gene: TRBV9; CDR3aa: ASSVEGTLYNEQF
v_gene: TRBV5-6; CDR3aa: ASTQLDETQY
v_gene: TRBV9; CDR3aa: ASSLTSADTQY
v_gene: TRBV7-9; CDR3aa: ASSLVDSGPEEQETQY
v_gene: TRBV28; CDR3aa: ASSLADRPDYEQY
v_gene: TRBV29-1; CDR3aa: SVDSGLAGNTDTQY
v_gene: TRBV10-1; CDR3aa: ASSSAGLSLSSTGELF
v_gene: TRBV14; CDR3aa: ASSPTGHEQF
v_gene: TRBV2; CDR3aa: ASRAGRYEQY
v_gene: TRBV27; CDR3aa: ASSLRATSTDTQY
v_gene: TRBV6-1; CDR3aa: ASSEGQPSFGTEAF
v_gene: TRBV19; CDR3aa: ASTLSRGSGANVLT
v_gene: TRBV7-9; CDR3aa: ASSSGGLAGYEQF
v_gene: TRBV28; CDR3aa: ASSIQGMGANVLT
v_gene: TRBV11-3; CDR3aa: ASSLGPRRIYQETQY
v_gene: TRBV27; CDR3aa: ASSTADTSRIETQY
v_gene: TRBV9; CDR3aa: ASSVDESGGWVNYGYT
v_gene: TRBV28; CDR3aa: ASKFRGSAQPQH
v_gene: TRBV27; CDR3aa: ASSLALGQFYEQY
v_gene: TRBV19; CDR3aa: ASSIVPGTSYNEQF
v_gene: TRBV7-8; CDR3aa: ASSLETFSRQPQH
v_gene: TRBV28; CDR3aa: ASSSPGAVSYEQY
v_gene: TRBV9; CDR3aa: ASSVGQGAPADTQY
v_gene: TRBV19; CDR3aa: ASSMGLANEQF
v_gene: TRBV7-9; CDR3aa: ASSSPWGLAASTDTQY
v_gene: TRBV7-3; CDR3aa: ASSLAGLATDTQY
v_gene: TRBV7-2; CDR3aa: ASSLERLAGENEQF
v_gene: TRBV15; CDR3aa: ATSRDLGNSYGYT
v_gene: TRBV7-2; CDR3aa: ASSGGTGVVTEAF
v_gene: TRBV29-1; CDR3aa: SVTLTGTKNTEAF
v_gene: TRBV19; CDR3aa: ASTWGGVDQPQH
v_gene: TRBV9; CDR3aa: ASSVAVYNEQF
v_gene: TRBV6-5; CDR3aa: ASSYRDRGEYGYT